This T cell receptor beta chain originates from a study of spatial heterogeneity in lung cancer. For the study at large: The count of detected beta-chain sequences consistently exceeded that of alpha-chain sequences. Study conclusions and caveats: Expanded alpha and beta TCR counts within tumors tracked tumor mutation counts.

Documented time point: sample taken at primary tumor resection. Sequencing was performed on whole RNA extracted from tumor and nontumor lung tissue, or from frozen PBMC, and the material was left unsorted. This clonotype is termed medium-sized (0.01 to 0.1%). Its antigen is still unknown. The V and J ends lost 0 bases and 4 bases respectively, with 12 bases between them. Germline lookup yields CDR1 SQVTM and CDR2 ANQGSEA. The CDR3 has 14 residues. TCRdb reprocessed the 5' RACE reads via MiXCR and lists one record per CDR3 protein. Among more than 15,000 distinct CDR3 sequences listed, roughly 6% were seen once.

The sample in question was lung tumor tissue, obtained at surgery. This sequence originates from a male donor with early-stage non-small cell lung cancer. J is TRBJ1-1 and V is TRBV29-1, with D maybe TRBD1 (6 bases). In DNA form, the CDR3 reads TGCAGCGTTGAAGATCAAACAGGGCGCACTGAAGCTTTCTTT. The encoded protein is CSVEDQTGRTEAFF.